The rows below give T cell receptor beta chains drawn from one sample of a study of beta chain features in type 1 diabetes. The data were produced by immunoSEQ multiplex PCR, yet TCRdb's version contains in-frame clones alone and is incomplete. The sample lists around 280,000 clones, 8% seen once, with roughly 1% in the top ten. What was sequenced was central memory CD4+ T cells from blood. The receptors were gathered from a woman aged 18 to 35 in good health. Both conserved end residues are part of each CDR3. A D gene is named only where the DNA matches it firmly. A clone size is listed for some rows: how often the clone was seen (once, few, many), or a class if it is expanded.

few	TRBV5-6	-	TRBJ2-5	TGTGCCAGCAGGGAAAAAGTCGGGGAGACCCAGTACTTC	CASREKVGETQYF
few	TRBV7-2	-	TRBJ1-2	TGTGCCAGCAGCCCCGGACATGCTAACTATGGCTACACCTTC	CASSPGHANYGYTF
-	TRBV11-2	-	TRBJ2-5	TGTGCCAGCAGCTTCCCCAGCGGCAGGCAAGAGACCCAGTACTTC	CASSFPSGRQETQYF
few	TRBV7-9	-	TRBJ2-2	TGTGCCAGCAGCTTCCGAGGCAGCGCTAACACCGGGGAGCTGTTTTTT	CASSFRGSANTGELFF
few	TRBV2	TRBD1	TRBJ1-6	TGTGCCAGCACCGAACGCGGGACAGTCAATTCACCCCTCCACTTT	CASTERGTVNSPLHF
few	TRBV7-8	-	TRBJ2-3	TGTGCCAGCAGCACTAGAGCAGATACGCAGTATTTT	CASSTRADTQYF
few	TRBV7-2	-	TRBJ2-2	TGTGCCAGCAGCTTATTGTTGGGAGACACCGGGGAGCTGTTTTTT	CASSLLLGDTGELFF
-	TRBV6-6	-	TRBJ2-6	TGTGCCAGCTTAGAATCAGGGGCTGGGGCCAACGTCCTGACTTTC	CASLESGAGANVLTF
-	TRBV2	TRBD1	TRBJ1-5	TGTGCCAGCAGTGAAGGACAGGGCCGGTCCCAGCCCCAGCATTTT	CASSEGQGRSQPQHF
-	TRBV6-6	-	TRBJ1-6	TGTGCCAGCAGTTTCCAGAAGAATTCACCCCTCCACTTT	CASSFQKNSPLHF
-	TRBV7-2	-	TRBJ2-7	TGTGCCAGCAGCCAAGATTTCGAGCAGTACTTC	CASSQDFEQYF
few	TRBV29-1	-	TRBJ2-5	TGCAGCGTTTCTGATGGCGCAGAGACCCAGTACTTC	CSVSDGAETQYF
-	TRBV7-3	-	TRBJ1-2	TGTGCCAGCAGCTTAAGACCCGGCAGCCCTAATAACTATGGCTACACCTTC	CASSLRPGSPNNYGYTF
few	TRBV7-6	-	TRBJ1-2	TGTGCCAGCAGCTTAGGGGGGCCCAACTATGGCTACACCTTC	CASSLGGPNYGYTF
-	TRBV5-1	-	TRBJ2-6	TGCGCCAGCAGCTTTAGCGGTTCCGGGGCCAACGTCCTGACTTTC	CASSFSGSGANVLTF
-	TRBV28	TRBD1	TRBJ2-2	TGTGCCAGCGCTGGGGACAGGGGAGCCGGGGAGCTGTTTTTT	CASAGDRGAGELFF
few	TRBV6-6	-	TRBJ2-1	TGTGCCAGCAGTTACTCTTTGGGGGGCAGGAATGAGCAGTTCTTC	CASSYSLGGRNEQFF
-	TRBV7-6	TRBD2	TRBJ2-3	TGTGCCAGCAGCCCGTATAGCGGGACCACAGATACGCAGTATTTT	CASSPYSGTTDTQYF
-	TRBV18	-	TRBJ2-5	TGTGCCAGCTCAGGGAACCAAGAGACCCAGTACTTC	CASSGNQETQYF